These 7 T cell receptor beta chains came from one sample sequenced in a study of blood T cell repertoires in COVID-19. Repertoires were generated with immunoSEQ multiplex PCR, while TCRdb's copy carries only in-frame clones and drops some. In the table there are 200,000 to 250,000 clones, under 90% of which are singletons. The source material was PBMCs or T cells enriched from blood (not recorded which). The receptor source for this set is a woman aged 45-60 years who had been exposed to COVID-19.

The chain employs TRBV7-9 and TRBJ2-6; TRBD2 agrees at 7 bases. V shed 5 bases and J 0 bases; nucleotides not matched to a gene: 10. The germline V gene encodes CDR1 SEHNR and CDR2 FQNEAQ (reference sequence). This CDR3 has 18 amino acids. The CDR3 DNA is TGTGCCAGCAGCCCCGCGCAGGGACTAAGCTCTGGGGCCAACGTCCTGACTTTC. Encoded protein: CASSPAQGLSSGANVLTF.

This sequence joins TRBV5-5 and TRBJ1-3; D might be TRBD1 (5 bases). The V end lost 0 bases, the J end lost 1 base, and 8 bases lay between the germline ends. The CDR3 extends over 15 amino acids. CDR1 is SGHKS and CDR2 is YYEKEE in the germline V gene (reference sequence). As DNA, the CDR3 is TGTGCCAGCAGCTTGGGAGCAGGGTCTGGAAACACCATATATTTT. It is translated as CASSLGAGSGNTIYF.

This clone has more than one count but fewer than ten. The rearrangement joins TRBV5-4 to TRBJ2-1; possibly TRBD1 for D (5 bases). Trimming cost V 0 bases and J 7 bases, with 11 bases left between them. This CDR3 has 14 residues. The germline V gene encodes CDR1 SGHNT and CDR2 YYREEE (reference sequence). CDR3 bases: TGTGCCAGCAGCTTGGAAGTAGGGGTAAATGAGCAGTTCTTC. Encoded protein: CASSLEVGVNEQFF.

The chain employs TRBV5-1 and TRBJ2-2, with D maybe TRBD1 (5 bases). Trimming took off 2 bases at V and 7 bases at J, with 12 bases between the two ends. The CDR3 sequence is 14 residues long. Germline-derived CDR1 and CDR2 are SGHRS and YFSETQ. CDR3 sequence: CASSFIAGNGELFF. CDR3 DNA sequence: TGCGCCAGCAGCTTTATAGCAGGGAACGGGGAGCTGTTTTTT.

CDR3 loop: CATSDFGGREAFF. The DNA for the CDR3 is TGTGCCACCAGTGATTTTGGAGGGCGCGAAGCTTTCTTT. The chain joins TRBV24-1 to TRBJ1-1; D unresolved. Trimming cost V 1 base and J 8 bases, with 10 bases left between them. The germline V gene has CDR1 KGHDR and CDR2 SFDVKD. The CDR3 consists of 13 residues.

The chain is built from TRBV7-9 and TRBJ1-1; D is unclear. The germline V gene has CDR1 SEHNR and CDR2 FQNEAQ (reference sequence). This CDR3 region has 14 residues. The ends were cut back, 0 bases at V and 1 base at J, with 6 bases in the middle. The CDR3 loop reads CASSLANKNTEAFF. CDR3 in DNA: TGTGCCAGCAGCTTAGCGAACAAGAACACTGAAGCTTTCTTT.

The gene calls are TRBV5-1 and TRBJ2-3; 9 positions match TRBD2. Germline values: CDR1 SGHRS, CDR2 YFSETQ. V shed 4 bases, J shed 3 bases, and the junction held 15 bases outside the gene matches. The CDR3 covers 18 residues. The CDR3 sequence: CASSPQGGGVRITDTQYF. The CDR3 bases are TGCGCCAGCAGCCCGCAGGGCGGGGGGGTGAGGATAACAGATACGCAGTATTTT.